Listed here are 15 T cell receptor beta chains from one sample, sequenced in a study of T cell responses to AZD1222 COVID-19 vaccine. The method was immunoSEQ multiplex PCR; TCRdb's version includes in-frame clones alone and lacks a portion of them. The top ten clones hold 1.7% of a sample with 200,000 to 250,000 clones, around 94% of them seen once. The material sequenced was peripheral blood, taken 28 days after the second dose of the MenACWY control vaccine. The receptors were sampled from an adult who received the MenACWY meningococcal vaccine as a control.

The genes are TRBV28 and TRBJ1-6; D unresolved. The V end was cut by 3 bases, the J end by 7 bases, with 10 bases between. The CDR3 is 14 amino acids. Germline assignment: CDR1 MDHEN and CDR2 SYDVKM. CDR3 in amino acids: CASSFAQTNSPLHF. The CDR3 DNA sequence: TGTGCCAGCAGTTTCGCACAGACCAATTCACCCCTCCACTTT.

The chain couples TRBV21-1 to TRBJ2-6; TRBD1 was called by the table and not checked on the DNA. TRBV21-1 is a recognized pseudogene. This CDR3 region has 20 residues. CDR3 sequence (DNA): TGTGCCAGCAGCAAAGAGAGAGGACAGGGGGCCCGTGGCTGGGCCAACGTCCTGACTTTC. Its translation is CASSKERGQGARGWANVLTF.

The chain recombines TRBV9 with TRBJ2-7; no reliable D call. V was trimmed by 2 bases and J by 0 bases, leaving 9 bases between them. The CDR3 has 14 amino acids. From germline, CDR1 is SGDLS and CDR2 YYNGEE. The CDR3 sequence: CASSVSSISYEQYF. The CDR3 region has the DNA TGTGCCAGCAGCGTTAGCAGTATCTCCTACGAGCAGTACTTC.

The chain uses TRBV28 and TRBJ1-3; D gene unclear. Trimming took 6 bases from V and 0 from J, leaving 9 bases between them. CDR3 size: 14 residues. The germline V gene has CDR1 MDHEN and CDR2 SYDVKM. The CDR3 DNA reads TGTGCCAGCAGGGCGGGGTTCTCTGGAAACACCATATATTTT. It specifies CASRAGFSGNTIYF.

CDR3 protein: CASSTPRGLAGLQETQYF. The DNA of the CDR3 is TGTGCCAGCAGCACCCCAAGGGGCCTAGCGGGGCTCCAAGAGACCCAGTACTTC. This chain joins TRBV21-1 and TRBJ2-5; TRBD2 is the table's D call and was not checked against the DNA. TRBV21-1 is classified as a pseudogene. The CDR3 sequence is 18 residues long.

In its sample, this clone was seen once. This sequence joins TRBV5-4 and TRBJ1-6; D call uncertain. Germline assignment: CDR1 SGHNT and CDR2 YYREEE (reference sequence). The CDR3 contains 14 residues. Between the trimmed V and J ends, which lost 2 bases and 7 bases, there was a span of 10 bases. The CDR3 coding sequence is TGTGCCAGCAGCTTTCAAGCTCCGAATTCACCCCTCCACTTT. As protein: CASSFQAPNSPLHF.

V gene TRBV6-1 combines with J gene TRBJ1-5, with no clear D. V was trimmed by 3 bases and J by 4 bases, leaving 7 bases between them. Germline V gene sequence: CDR1 MNHNS, CDR2 SASEGT. The CDR3 runs 13 residues. The CDR3 DNA reads TGTGCCAGCAGTGAGACAAAAAATCAGCCCCAGCATTTT. It is translated as CASSETKNQPQHF.

The chain is built from TRBV6-1 and TRBJ2-7, with 7 bases that match TRBD1. Unmatched junction bases numbered 7, after V lost 2 bases and J lost 3 bases. The CDR3 is 15 amino acids. The V gene's germline CDR1 is MNHNS and CDR2 SASEGT. CDR3 in DNA: TGTGCCAGCAGTGAAATTCGGGGACAGCTCTACGAGCAGTACTTC. Translated, it gives CASSEIRGQLYEQYF.

The chain joins TRBV19 to TRBJ2-7; weak D call: TRBD1 (5 bases). Germline values: CDR1 LNHDA, CDR2 SQIVND (reference sequence). V lost 5 bases and J 2 bases, leaving 10 bases between the germline ends. This CDR3 contains 13 residues. The CDR3 loop reads CASSFQGTYEQYF. The CDR3, as DNA: TGTGCCAGTAGTTTTCAGGGAACCTACGAGCAGTACTTC. Supplemented by reference TRBV19 and TRBJ2-7, the full variable domain reads DGGITQSPKYLFRKEGQNVTLSCEQNLNHDAMYWYRQDPGQGLRLIYYSQIVNDFQKGDIAEGYSVSREKKESFPLTVTSAQKNPTAFYLCASSFQGTYEQYFGPGTRLTVT.

The V call is TRBV4-2, the J call TRBJ1-1; possible D gene TRBD1, 6 bases. This CDR3 region has 18 residues. Germline V gene lookup returns CDR1 LGHNA and CDR2 YNFKEQ. V was trimmed by 1 base and J by 1 base, leaving 19 bases between them. The CDR3 region has the DNA TGTGCCAGCAGCCAAGTTATCGGGGGCGGGAGTAGGAACACTGAAGCTTTCTTT. Translated, it gives CASSQVIGGGSRNTEAFF.

The rearrangement uses TRBV15 and TRBJ1-1, with D unclear. V dropped 7 bases and J dropped 2 bases, with 17 bases sitting between them. Germline V gives CDR1 LNHNV, CDR2 YYDKDF (reference sequence). This CDR3 has 15 residues. The CDR3, as DNA: TGTGCCACCACCCTTTTGTGGGAGACCAACACTGAAGCTTTCTTT. It specifies CATTLLWETNTEAFF.

This clone has more than one count but fewer than ten. The V call is TRBV3-1 (or the pseudogene TRBV3-2), the J call TRBJ2-7; no firm D call. Germline V CDR1 and CDR2: LGHDT, YNNKEL (reference sequence). CDR3 length: 12 residues. The V end lost 2 bases, the J end lost 6 bases, and 8 bases lay between the germline ends. This chain's CDR3 is CASSQSTSEQYF. The CDR3 nucleotides are TGTGCCAGCAGCCAATCGACATCCGAGCAGTACTTC.

The DNA for the CDR3 is TGTGCCAGCAGTTCCCCTGGGACTAGCGGGAGAGGGACGGGCTTCTACGAGCAGTACTTC. This gives the protein CASSSPGTSGRGTGFYEQYF. The chain recombines TRBV28 with TRBJ2-7; 14 nucleotides agree with TRBD2. Trimming removed 4 bases from V and 3 bases from J; junction bases left unmatched: 17. This CDR3 comprises 20 residues. Germline V gives CDR1 MDHEN, CDR2 SYDVKM.

This clone came up once. This chain joins TRBV7-6 and TRBJ2-2, with D hard to call. Trimming took off 2 bases at V and 4 bases at J, with 17 bases between the two ends. Germline CDR1 is SGHVS and CDR2 is FNYEAQ. CDR3 length: 17 amino acids. In DNA, the CDR3 is TGTGCCAGCAGCTTACCCACACACTCCCCCGCCACCGGGGAGCTGTTTTTT. Translating it yields CASSLPTHSPATGELFF.

The rearrangement links TRBV5-6 to TRBJ2-6; D gene uncertain. V lost 4 bases to trimming and J lost 3 bases, with 14 bases between them. The germline CDR1 and CDR2 sequences are SGHDT and YYEEEE. The CDR3 consists of 16 residues. The CDR3 loop reads CASSPMAGFGANVLTF. The CDR3 bases are TGTGCCAGCAGCCCCATGGCAGGCTTTGGGGCCAACGTCCTGACTTTC.